This T cell receptor (beta chain) was profiled in a study of T cells after yellow fever vaccination. This clonotype was picked up a small number of times. 5'RACE template switching produced TCR cDNA carrying a universal primer site and UMIs. TCRdb analysed the 5' RACE reads with MiXCR anew, one entry per CDR3 protein. The sample shows 250,000 or so distinct CDR3 sequences, over 3% of them seen only once. CDR3 length: 14 amino acids. V lost 2 bases and J lost 2, with 10 bases in between. Germline V gene sequence: CDR1 SGHVS, CDR2 FQNEAQ. The source material was PBMCs, sampled 15 days after the yellow fever booster vaccination. This TCR was sampled from a man aged 18-30 years who received the YFV17D yellow fever vaccine. The chain has TRBV7-8 and TRBJ2-7; the D is unclear. CDR3 bases: TGTGCCAGCAGCTTAAAAGGGTCGGCCTACGAGCAGTACGTC. Translated, it gives CASSLKGSAYEQYV.